The sequence of this T cell receptor (beta chain) was determined in a study of Ad26.COV2.S vaccination and SARS-CoV-2 variants. Study observations and caveats: Greater spike-specific TCR breadth was seen in vaccine recipients than in placebo recipients.

Germline V gene lookup returns CDR1 MDHEN and CDR2 SYDVKM. The CDR3 has 15 residues. V lost 5 bases to trimming and J lost 9 bases; unmatched junction nucleotides: 14. Measured with immunoSEQ multiplex PCR; TCRdb has only the in-frame clones, and not every one. The table includes over 200,000 clones, roughly 90% detected once. Notes on this clone: Its specificity is not known.

Treatment noted: approximately 18 received Ad26.COV2.S at low or high dose, single or two shots; several received placebo; per-sample allocation not given. Collection of samples fell on day 63 after the first vaccine or placebo injection. The V gene is TRBV28, the J gene TRBJ2-5; 8 nucleotides align to TRBD2. The origin of this receptor is a person aged 18-60 years who received the Ad26.COV2.S COVID-19 vaccine or a placebo. Sequenced here: peripheral blood, sampled in a trial of Ad26.COV2.S vaccine versus placebo. CDR3 region: CASSPGQTRGGSQYF. CDR3 nucleotides: TGTGCCAGCAGTCCAGGACAGACCCGCGGGGGGTCCCAGTACTTC.